This TCR beta chain originates from a study of blood T cell repertoires in COVID-19 (dated by TCRdb to about 2020). Concerning the study at large: Collaborator samples came from the United States, Italy and Spain and covered acute and convalescent phases of COVID-19. The material from the prospective study consisted of cDNA or gDNA derived from T cells, B-cell-depleted T cells, or PBMCs. Deeply sampled blood TCRbeta repertoires from subjects exposed to, actively infected with, or recovered from COVID-19 were included in the dataset. The repertoires were released in a freely available public database meant as a resource for research on the immune response to SARS-CoV-2. Samples came from the ongoing ImmuneRACE study (first 160 participants) plus 1,254 subjects from 6 global collaborators. A de-identified subject ID, COVID-19 status, age in years and sex were almost always included in the sample metadata. Where available, HLA class I and class II types were taken from metadata supplied by the sample provider and were not determined by assay-based typing. The full study reports these points: Clinical and demographic metadata were provided uncurated, with the amount varying by source and participant.

Points on this clone: The antigen it recognizes is unknown. No much larger clone exists at a distance of one base, and base qualities are not known.

Collaborating institutions collected whole blood in K2EDTA tubes following their own protocols. For TCRbeta analysis, collaborator samples were shipped as frozen whole blood, as isolated PBMCs, or as DNA extracted from either sample type. From cysteine to phenylalanine, the CDR3 is 13 amino acids long. Kept here is only the CDR3 DNA, which spans 39 bases and is read in frame from base 1. Via the germline V gene, CDR1 is SGHDN and CDR2 FVKESK. V and J lose 0 bases and 12 bases, and a span of 14 bases separates them. TCRbeta CDR3 regions were amplified from genomic DNA by means of the immunoSEQ Assay, a bias-controlled multiplex PCR. The paper's processing steps were these. The number of nucleated cells in each sample was estimated by amplification of reference gene primers within the assay. To quantify the absolute abundance of each unique TCRbeta CDR3 rearrangement, sequence reads were collapsed and filtered. For each sample, productive Simpson clonality was calculated as the square root of Simpson's diversity index across productive rearrangements. Not all clones reach the TCRdb copy of this immuneACCESS table, which keeps in-frame sequences only. Checked studies attribute under half of the gap to unresolved V genes and leave the rest unexplained. V, J and clone size were drawn from that table, and D and trimming were deduced from the DNA. Across this sample there are fewer than 45,000 clones, with approximately 90% seen only once. The top ten clonotypes cover more than 15% of the sample.

The chain links TRBV14 with TRBJ1-1; the D gene identity is not certain. The specimen sequenced was peripheral blood. The TCR was taken from a woman under 40 in a cohort sampled during active COVID-19. For the CDR3, the sequence is CASSQDWTARTFF. The nucleotides read TGTGCCAGCAGCCAAGACTGGACTGCGAGGACTTTCTTT.